This T cell receptor beta chain was sequenced during a study of cytomegalovirus exposure and HLA in healthy donors. Overall study: Around 77 million unique TCRs from HLA-typed donors made up an early data release. Findings of the study overall: A link between a missense DCLRE1C variant and TCR beta V- and J-gene trimming emerged from a later analysis.

V was pared by 8 bases and J by 3 bases, with 17 bases between. This CDR3 comprises 15 residues. CDR1 SEHNR and CDR2 FQNEAQ come from the germline V gene (reference sequence). Both 60 Vbeta primers and 13 Jbeta primers went into the PCR. Libraries were prepared by immunoSEQ multiplex PCR; TCRdb keeps only in-frame clonotypes and omits some of them. This repertoire shows 68,000 or so clones, around 80% found once; its top ten account for about 4.5%. Comments on this clone: Its cognate antigen is unknown.

This receptor was taken from a woman in her twenties or thirties in good health and CMV-seronegative. This chain connects TRBV7-9 to TRBJ1-5; no reliable D call. The specimen sequenced was PBMCs. CDR3 region: CASGFAAGDNQPQHF. Written as DNA, the CDR3 is TGTGCCAGCGGTTTTGCCGCGGGCGACAATCAGCCCCAGCATTTT.